A selection of T cell receptor beta chains follows, all from one sample in a study of blood T cell repertoires in COVID-19. Repertoires were generated with immunoSEQ multiplex PCR, while TCRdb's copy carries only in-frame clones and drops some. The data hold about 130,000 clones, with 78% observed a single time. Sequencing used peripheral blood. Receptors were obtained from a man between 60 and 75 years old who had recovered from COVID-19. Both conserved end residues are part of each CDR3. Each record gives: V gene, J gene, D gene, CDR3 protein, CDR3 DNA. The D gene is left open where the match is weak.

>TRBV7-2|TRBJ2-7|TRBD2
CASSGSGGGAYEQYF
TGTGCCAGCAGCGGGTCTGGCGGGGGGGCCTACGAGCAGTACTTC
>TRBV30|TRBJ1-1|-
CAWSPGLLNTEAFF
TGTGCCTGGAGCCCAGGGCTTTTGAACACTGAAGCTTTCTTT
>TRBV30|TRBJ1-4|TRBD1
CAWKRGTADNEKLFF
TGTGCCTGGAAGCGAGGGACAGCTGATAATGAAAAACTGTTTTTT
>TRBV9|TRBJ1-3|-
CASSPRQSGRNTIYF
TGTGCCAGCAGCCCTCGACAGTCTGGGCGAAACACCATATATTTT
>TRBV6-5|TRBJ1-5|TRBD1
CASSYYGQGDLWPQHF
TGTGCCAGCAGTTACTACGGACAGGGCGACCTTTGGCCCCAGCATTTT
>TRBV6-2/TRBV6-3|TRBJ2-7|TRBD1
CASSDWTGYEQYF
TGTGCCAGCAGCGATTGGACAGGCTACGAGCAGTACTTC
>TRBV12-3/TRBV12-4|TRBJ2-2|TRBD1
CATGTGYTGELFF
TGTGCCACCGGGACAGGGTACACCGGGGAGCTGTTTTTT
>TRBV5-6|TRBJ2-5|-
CASSLIPGSGGETQYF
TGTGCCAGCAGCTTGATTCCCGGGAGTGGGGGAGAGACCCAGTACTTC
>TRBV19|TRBJ1-5|-
CASSQGPNQPQHF
TGTGCCAGTAGTCAGGGGCCGAATCAGCCCCAGCATTTT
>TRBV6-5|TRBJ2-1|TRBD1
CASSYWDRRGNEQFF
TGTGCCAGCAGTTACTGGGACAGGCGAGGAAATGAGCAGTTCTTC
>TRBV10-3|TRBJ1-1|TRBD1
CAISDQGGKAEAFF
TGTGCCATCAGTGATCAGGGGGGCAAGGCTGAAGCTTTCTTT